The 7 T cell receptor beta chains listed next were all sequenced from one sample in a study of lymphopenia after photon versus proton radiotherapy. TCRdb's copy holds only in-frame clones and misses some; the assay was immunoSEQ multiplex PCR. The repertoire consists of some 30,000 clones, with about 94% occurring once and the leading ten covering around 0.72%. This sample comprised peripheral blood, obtained from a patient treated with photon-based radiotherapy. The receptors stem from a woman in her forties or fifties with cholangiocarcinoma.

The chain carries TRBV5-4 and TRBJ2-2; D remains unclear. The V gene lost 1 base and the J gene lost 3 bases, with 7 bases spanning the gap. The CDR3 is made up of 14 amino acids. Germline-derived CDR1 and CDR2 are SGHNT and YYREEE (reference sequence). For the CDR3, the DNA is TGTGCCAGCAGCTTGAGGAGCGACACCGGGGAGCTGTTTTTT. This gives the protein CASSLRSDTGELFF. The full variable domain, in which reference TRBV5-4 and TRBJ2-2 provide the parts outside the CDR3, is ETGVTQSPTHLIKTRGQQVTLRCSSQSGHNTVSWYQQALGQGPQFIFQYYREEENGRGNFPPRFSGLQFPNYSSELNVNALELDDSALYLCASSLRSDTGELFFGEGSRLTVL.

J is TRBJ1-5 and V is TRBV9; no clear D. The CDR3 covers 14 residues. The germline CDR1 and CDR2 sequences are SGDLS and YYNGEE. V was clipped by 0 bases and J by 5 bases, with 9 bases between them. The CDR3 sequence: CASSVGVVDQPQHF. The CDR3, as DNA: TGTGCCAGCAGCGTAGGGGTGGTGGATCAGCCCCAGCATTTT.

The chain is built from TRBV29-1 and TRBJ1-2; 7 bases agree with TRBD1. CDR1 and CDR2 from the germline V gene are SQVTM and ANQGSEA. The CDR3 covers 14 residues. J gave up 4 bases and V 6 bases, and 11 bases lay outside the gene matches. CDR3 nucleotides: TGCAGCGTGCCCGAACAGGGGCTCTCCTATGGCTACACCTTC. Protein: CSVPEQGLSYGYTF. Filled out from reference TRBV29-1 and TRBJ1-2, the complete variable domain reads SAVISQKPSRDICQRGTSLTIQCQVDSQVTMMFWYRQQPGQSLTLIATANQGSEATYESGFVIDKFPISRPNLTFSTLTVSNMSPEDSSIYLCSVPEQGLSYGYTFGSGTRLTVV.

V gene TRBV18 combines with J gene TRBJ2-3; 8 bases agree with TRBD1. The V gene's germline CDR1 is KGHSH and CDR2 LQKENI. V gave up 3 bases and J gave up 6 bases; unmatched junction bases: 14. The CDR3 contains 17 residues. The CDR3 spells CASSPALLPGGSDTQYF. As DNA, the CDR3 is TGTGCCAGCTCACCCGCTTTGTTGCCAGGGGGCTCGGATACGCAGTATTTT. Variable domain in full (rest from reference TRBV18 and TRBJ2-3): NAGVMQNPRHLVRRRGQEARLRCSPMKGHSHVYWYRQLPEEGLKFMVYLQKENIIDESGMPKERFSAEFPKEGPSILRIQQVVRGDSAAYFCASSPALLPGGSDTQYFGPGTRLTVL.

The chain employs TRBV5-4 and TRBJ2-1; D is unclear. CDR1 and CDR2 (germline): SGHNT, YYREEE (reference sequence). Trimming took off 0 bases at V and 9 bases at J, with 7 bases between the two ends. The CDR3 sequence is 12 residues long. In DNA form, the CDR3 reads TGTGCCAGCAGCTTGGGTGAGGTTGAGCAGTTCTTC. Its translation: CASSLGEVEQFF.

This clone occurred once. The chain joins TRBV4-1 to TRBJ1-4, with 7 bases fitting TRBD1. The CDR3 loop spans 16 amino acids. With V trimmed by 3 bases and J by 4 bases, 8 bases remained unmatched. Per the germline V gene, CDR1 is MGHRA and CDR2 is YSYEKL. The CDR3 loop is CASSQSNRGRNEKLFF. DNA of the CDR3: TGCGCCAGCAGCCAGTCCAACAGGGGCCGTAATGAAAAACTGTTTTTT.

In this sample, this clone turned up once. The chain recombines TRBV19 with TRBJ1-5; 9 positions agree with TRBD1. The CDR3 loop spans 16 amino acids. Germline V gene sequence: CDR1 LNHDA, CDR2 SQIVND (reference sequence). V lost 3 bases and J lost 1; bases outside the gene matches: 4. For the CDR3, the DNA is TGTGCCAGTAGTATGGGGACAGGGTGGAGCAATCAGCCCCAGCATTTT. This translates into CASSMGTGWSNQPQHF.